The clone carrying this TCR beta chain was seen repeatedly, ten times or more. These data belong to a study of T-cell reconstitution after alpha-beta-depleted transplantation in children. For TCRbeta, the library was prepared with unique molecular identifiers. TCRdb fed the PCR reads into MiXCR, producing one record per CDR3 protein. The table records 170,000 or so distinct CDR3 sequences, less than 8% of them present only once. The source was PBMCs from the stem cell graft donor, collected from the stem cell graft. This TCR came from a human donor who donated a stem cell graft to a child with Wiskott-Aldrich syndrome.

CDR3 sequence: CAIGPAGQGETQYF. Written as DNA, the CDR3 is TGTGCCATCGGCCCCGCAGGGCAAGGGGAGACCCAGTACTTC. The rearrangement links TRBV10-3 to TRBJ2-5; tentatively, D is TRBD1 (5 bases). The CDR3 covers 14 residues. CDR1 ENHRY and CDR2 SYGVKD come from the germline V gene. The germline V and J ends were trimmed by 8 bases and 5 bases, with 18 bases remaining between them.